The 6 T cell receptor beta chains presented below share a single source sample, sequenced in a study of metastatic and nonmetastatic thyroid tumors. Ahead of thyroid surgery, no patient had received treatment of any kind. With MiXCR, TCRdb called clones anew from the PCR reads. The top ten clones hold 9.5% to 15% of a sample with about 33,000 clones, about 18% of them seen once. The sequenced sample consisted of blood. The receptors come from a male donor with papillary thyroid cancer or a benign thyroid nodule (not recorded which). Some clones in this sample may be carry-over from other donors' samples.

The sample holds many counts of this clone. The rearrangement links TRBV28 to TRBJ2-1; 7 nucleotides line up with TRBD2. The length of the CDR3 is 14 residues. The junction had 5 bases not matched to a gene; V was cut back by 4 bases and J by 5 bases. Germline CDR1 reads MDHEN; CDR2 reads SYDVKM. CDR3 amino acids: CASSSHTSDNEQFF. CDR3 DNA sequence: TGTGCCAGCAGTTCACATACTAGCGACAATGAGCAGTTCTTC.

The CDR3 region is CASSQGSRTLHF. In nucleotides, the CDR3 is TGTGCCAGCAGCCAGGGATCTCGGACCCTCCACTTT. The rearrangement links TRBV7-9 to TRBJ1-6; tentative D call: TRBD1 (5 bases). The CDR3 spans 12 residues. V lost 5 bases and J lost 14, with 13 bases in between. Germline CDR1 and CDR2: SEHNR and FQNEAQ (reference sequence).

This clone is categorized as medium-sized. The chain carries TRBV6-1 and TRBJ1-3, with a tentative D call TRBD1 (6 bases). There are 14 residues in the CDR3. Trimming removed 4 bases at V and 4 bases at J, with 11 bases between. Germline values: CDR1 MNHNS, CDR2 SASEGT. CDR3 sequence reads: CASSVQGYGNTIYF. CDR3 coding DNA: TGTGCCAGCAGTGTTCAGGGGTACGGAAACACCATATATTTT.

The chain joins TRBV12-3 or TRBV12-4 to TRBJ2-3; 9 nucleotides match TRBD2. The CDR3 has 14 residues. The CDR3 spells CSGGSGGSTDTQYF. The CDR3 DNA follows: TGTTCCGGGGGTAGCGGGGGCTCTACAGATACGCAGTATTTT.

V is TRBV30 and J is TRBJ2-1, with 8 bases fitting TRBD1. Germline V CDR1 and CDR2: GTSNPN, SVGIG (reference sequence). The CDR3 extends over 14 amino acids. The ends lost 3 bases at V and 9 bases at J; junction bases unmatched: 10. CDR3 region: CAWSDPGQGGEQFF. CDR3 bases: TGTGCCTGGAGCGATCCCGGACAGGGCGGTGAGCAGTTCTTC.

This clone was observed a few times. Possible read error: a much larger clone is one base away. The gene calls are TRBV11-1 and TRBJ2-3; TRBD1 agrees at 9 bases. CDR1 is SGHAT, CDR2 FQDESV, per germline (reference sequence). The CDR3 is made up of 16 amino acids. CDR3 in DNA: TGTGCCAACAGCCCGGGCGCCGGGACAGGGCGGGATACGCAGTATTTT. It translates to CANSPGAGTGRDTQYF.